Listed below are T cell receptor beta chains from one sample, sequenced in a study of blood T cell repertoires in COVID-19. Measured with immunoSEQ multiplex PCR; TCRdb has only the in-frame clones, and not every one. The top ten clones hold around 7.9% of a sample with under 250,000 clones, over 70% of them seen once. Sequencing was done on a sample of peripheral blood. These receptors originate from a middle-aged man with active or convalescent COVID-19. Both conserved end residues are part of each CDR3. The D gene is left open where the match is weak. Not all rows give a size; the values are once, few, many and, for expanded clones, a class.

CDR3: CASEAVLNTGELFF
DNA: TGTGCCAGCGAAGCGGTACTGAACACCGGGGAGCTGTTTTTT
V: TRBV5-4
D: NA
size: NA
J: TRBJ2-2

CDR3: CASSLFRGDGYTF
DNA: TGCGCCAGCAGCTTGTTTAGGGGTGATGGCTACACCTTC
V: TRBV5-1
D: NA
size: once
J: TRBJ1-2

CDR3: CAISPSGSLNEQFF
DNA: TGTGCCATCAGTCCCAGCGGGAGTTTGAATGAGCAGTTCTTC
V: TRBV10-3
D: TRBD2
size: NA
J: TRBJ2-1

CDR3: CASSLGASVGTDTQYF
DNA: TGTGCCAGCAGTTTAGGTGCTAGCGTTGGCACAGATACGCAGTATTTT
V: TRBV27
D: NA
size: NA
J: TRBJ2-3

CDR3: CASSYSRGANTEAFF
DNA: TGTGCCAGCAGTTACTCGCGGGGGGCGAACACTGAAGCTTTCTTT
V: TRBV6-6
D: NA
size: NA
J: TRBJ1-1

CDR3: CASSLDIGGASGNEQFF
DNA: TGTGCCAGCAGCTTAGATATCGGTGGGGCTAGCGGGAATGAGCAGTTCTTC
V: TRBV11-3
D: TRBD2
size: NA
J: TRBJ2-1

CDR3: CASSKGGGYGYTF
DNA: TGTGCCAGCAGCAAAGGGGGGGGATATGGCTACACCTTC
V: TRBV21-1
D: NA
size: NA
J: TRBJ1-2

CDR3: CASSGQAGANEKLFF
DNA: TGCGCCAGCAGCGGGCAAGCGGGAGCGAATGAAAAACTGTTTTTT
V: TRBV5-1
D: NA
size: NA
J: TRBJ1-4

CDR3: CASSLDAGGSYNEQFF
DNA: TGCGCCAGCAGCTTGGATGCGGGGGGGTCCTACAATGAGCAGTTCTTC
V: TRBV5-1
D: TRBD2
size: once
J: TRBJ2-1

CDR3: CASSPGSLPGYTF
DNA: TGTGCCAGCAGTCCCGGGTCCCTTCCCGGCTACACCTTC
V: TRBV28
D: NA
size: NA
J: TRBJ1-2

CDR3: CATGSSTDTQYF
DNA: TGTGCCACAGGGAGTAGCACAGATACGCAGTATTTT
V: TRBV24-1
D: NA
size: NA
J: TRBJ2-3

CDR3: CSAREGVGKLFF
DNA: TGCAGCGCCCGTGAAGGGGTCGGAAAACTGTTTTTT
V: TRBV29-1
D: NA
size: NA
J: TRBJ1-4

CDR3: CATSRESGGNTGELFF
DNA: TGTGCCACCAGCAGAGAGAGCGGAGGAAACACCGGGGAGCTGTTTTTT
V: TRBV15
D: NA
size: NA
J: TRBJ2-2

CDR3: CASSLSAGESYEQYF
DNA: TGTGCCAGCAGCTTATCGGCAGGGGAGTCCTACGAGCAGTACTTC
V: TRBV7-9
D: NA
size: few
J: TRBJ2-7

CDR3: CAWSGSSGDYEQYF
DNA: TGTGCCTGGAGTGGGTCTAGCGGGGACTACGAGCAGTACTTC
V: TRBV30
D: TRBD2
size: NA
J: TRBJ2-7

CDR3: CATGDRVGGGTGELFF
DNA: TGTGCCACAGGGGACCGAGTTGGAGGAGGCACCGGGGAGCTGTTTTTT
V: TRBV10-3
D: NA
size: NA
J: TRBJ2-2

CDR3: CSVDRNRASEAFF
DNA: TGCAGCGTTGATCGGAACAGGGCGAGTGAAGCTTTCTTT
V: TRBV29-1
D: NA
size: NA
J: TRBJ1-1

CDR3: CSVTQGFRTEAFF
DNA: TGCAGCGTTACCCAGGGATTTCGGACTGAAGCTTTCTTT
V: TRBV29-1
D: NA
size: NA
J: TRBJ1-1

CDR3: CAIRKDIPNSPLHF
DNA: TGTGCCATCAGGAAGGACATTCCAAATTCACCCCTCCACTTT
V: TRBV10-3
D: NA
size: NA
J: TRBJ1-6

CDR3: CASNQQGPGTEAFF
DNA: TGTGCCAGCAACCAACAGGGCCCCGGAACTGAAGCTTTCTTT
V: TRBV7-9
D: NA
size: NA
J: TRBJ1-1

CDR3: CASSRTGNNSPLHF
DNA: TGTGCCAGCAGCAGGACAGGGAATAATTCACCCCTCCACTTT
V: TRBV11-1
D: TRBD1
size: NA
J: TRBJ1-6

CDR3: CASSFGGDSYNSPLHF
DNA: TGTGCCAGCAGCTTCGGGGGGGACTCCTATAATTCACCCCTCCACTTT
V: TRBV5-6
D: NA
size: NA
J: TRBJ1-6

CDR3: CSVLSDLRGYTF
DNA: TGCAGCGTTCTTAGCGACTTGCGGGGCTACACCTTC
V: TRBV29-1
D: NA
size: once
J: TRBJ1-2

CDR3: CAWSVPPVDTQYF
DNA: TGTGCCTGGAGTGTGCCGCCGGTGGATACGCAGTATTTT
V: TRBV30
D: NA
size: NA
J: TRBJ2-3

CDR3: CASKGDSNYGYTF
DNA: TGTGCCAGCAAAGGGGACAGCAACTATGGCTACACCTTC
V: TRBV2
D: TRBD1
size: once
J: TRBJ1-2

CDR3: CASSLDSTDTQYF
DNA: TGCGCCAGCAGCTTGGACTCCACAGATACGCAGTATTTT
V: TRBV5-1
D: NA
size: NA
J: TRBJ2-3

CDR3: CASRLGLPFSYEQYF
DNA: TGTGCCAGCAGGCTAGGACTTCCCTTCTCCTACGAGCAGTACTTC
V: TRBV27
D: NA
size: NA
J: TRBJ2-7

CDR3: CASSLASGTGANVLTF
DNA: TGCGCCAGCAGCTTGGCTTCAGGGACTGGGGCCAACGTCCTGACTTTC
V: TRBV5-1
D: NA
size: NA
J: TRBJ2-6

CDR3: CASSLTRREQFF
DNA: TGTGCCAGCAGTTTGACGAGGCGTGAGCAGTTCTTC
V: TRBV27
D: NA
size: few
J: TRBJ2-1

CDR3: CASSNPGGRRSPLHF
DNA: TGTGCCAGCAGTAACCCTGGGGGCAGACGATCACCCCTCCACTTT
V: TRBV6-5
D: NA
size: NA
J: TRBJ1-6

CDR3: CASSFSGTYEQYF
DNA: TGTGCCAGCAGCTTTAGCGGGACCTACGAGCAGTACTTC
V: TRBV25-1
D: TRBD2
size: NA
J: TRBJ2-7

CDR3: CASKQGDSPLHF
DNA: TGTGCCAGCAAACAGGGCGACTCACCCCTCCACTTT
V: TRBV6-5
D: NA
size: NA
J: TRBJ1-6

CDR3: CAWSEGLGNNEQFF
DNA: TGTGCCTGGAGTGAGGGACTAGGCAACAATGAGCAGTTCTTC
V: TRBV30
D: TRBD2
size: NA
J: TRBJ2-1

CDR3: CASSLVGGTTYNEQFF
DNA: TGTGCCAGCAGCTTAGTTGGAGGGACCACGTACAATGAGCAGTTCTTC
V: TRBV11-2
D: NA
size: NA
J: TRBJ2-1